These T cell receptor beta chains were read from a single sample in a study of T cell responses to AZD1222 COVID-19 vaccine. The assay was immunoSEQ multiplex PCR, and TCRdb's table has in-frame clones only and misses some. The sample yields 85,000 to 100,000 clones, approximately 90% seen once. The sample consisted of peripheral blood, taken on day 0 of AZD1222 vaccination. Receptor source: an adult in good health. CDR3s include the opening cysteine and the closing phenylalanine or tryptophan. Fields, in order: D gene, J gene, clone size, V gene, CDR3 DNA, CDR3 protein. A D gene is named only where the DNA matches it firmly. For some rows the clone size is stated as once, few or many, or as a class when expanded; others skip it.

d_call: .; j_call: TRBJ1-1; clone_size: .; v_call: TRBV19; cdr3_nt: TGTGCCAGTAGGGGGAAGTTGAACACTGAAGCTTTCTTT; cdr3_aa: CASRGKLNTEAFF
d_call: .; j_call: TRBJ1-6; clone_size: .; v_call: TRBV14; cdr3_nt: TGTGCCAGCAGGGACACGAGCTCCTATAATTCACCCCTCCACTTT; cdr3_aa: CASRDTSSYNSPLHF
d_call: .; j_call: TRBJ2-7; clone_size: .; v_call: TRBV27; cdr3_nt: TGTGCCAGCAGTTTTTCAAATGACTACGAGCAGTACTTC; cdr3_aa: CASSFSNDYEQYF
d_call: TRBD1; j_call: TRBJ2-3; clone_size: .; v_call: TRBV5-1; cdr3_nt: TGCGCCAGCCAACGGGACAGGGGGGTAGGAGATACGCAGTATTTT; cdr3_aa: CASQRDRGVGDTQYF
d_call: .; j_call: TRBJ1-1; clone_size: .; v_call: TRBV28; cdr3_nt: TGTGCACTCGGGAGGCCTCGGAACACTGAAGCTTTCTTT; cdr3_aa: CALGRPRNTEAFF
d_call: .; j_call: TRBJ2-1; clone_size: once; v_call: TRBV24-1; cdr3_nt: TGTGCCGGTCAGACTGACGATGAGCAGTTCTTC; cdr3_aa: CAGQTDDEQFF
d_call: TRBD2; j_call: TRBJ2-7; clone_size: .; v_call: TRBV18; cdr3_nt: TGTGCCAGCTCACTGGTCGGACTAGCGGGCAGGAGCTCCTACGAGCAGTACTTC; cdr3_aa: CASSLVGLAGRSSYEQYF
d_call: .; j_call: TRBJ2-3; clone_size: .; v_call: TRBV2; cdr3_nt: TGTGCCAGCAGTCCGGACGGTAGATCCACAGATACGCAGTATTTT; cdr3_aa: CASSPDGRSTDTQYF
d_call: .; j_call: TRBJ1-5; clone_size: .; v_call: TRBV9; cdr3_nt: TGTGCCAGCAGCGCGAACCAGAATCAGCCCCAGCATTTT; cdr3_aa: CASSANQNQPQHF
d_call: .; j_call: TRBJ1-1; clone_size: .; v_call: TRBV7-8; cdr3_nt: TGTGCCAGCAGCGGCCGGCTCCGGGGTAGGAATAACACTGAAGCTTTCTTT; cdr3_aa: CASSGRLRGRNNTEAFF
d_call: .; j_call: TRBJ1-1; clone_size: .; v_call: TRBV5-6; cdr3_nt: TGTGCCAGCAGCTTGCGGGGGATGAACACTGAAGCTTTCTTT; cdr3_aa: CASSLRGMNTEAFF
d_call: TRBD2; j_call: TRBJ2-7; clone_size: .; v_call: TRBV7-2; cdr3_nt: TGTGCCAGCAGCTCGACGACTAGCGGGAGCTCCTACGAGCAGTACTTC; cdr3_aa: CASSSTTSGSSYEQYF
d_call: .; j_call: TRBJ2-5; clone_size: .; v_call: TRBV7-2; cdr3_nt: TGTGCCAGCAGCCGGGGTGGGGTACAAGAGACCCAGTACTTC; cdr3_aa: CASSRGGVQETQYF
d_call: TRBD2; j_call: TRBJ2-7; clone_size: .; v_call: TRBV5-1; cdr3_nt: TGCGCCAGCAGCTCCGGGGGGACCACGACCTACGAGCAGTACTTC; cdr3_aa: CASSSGGTTTYEQYF
d_call: .; j_call: TRBJ1-2; clone_size: .; v_call: TRBV6-5; cdr3_nt: TGTGCCAGCAGTCGGACTTCCAACTATGGCTACACCTTC; cdr3_aa: CASSRTSNYGYTF
d_call: .; j_call: TRBJ2-1; clone_size: .; v_call: TRBV11-2; cdr3_nt: TGTGCCAGCAGCTTAGGTGGGGACCGTCGTCGGTCCACCAATGAGCAGTTCTTC; cdr3_aa: CASSLGGDRRRSTNEQFF
d_call: TRBD1; j_call: TRBJ1-2; clone_size: .; v_call: TRBV7-9; cdr3_nt: TGTGCCAGCAGCCGACAGGGGTCAAACTATGGCTACACCTTC; cdr3_aa: CASSRQGSNYGYTF
d_call: TRBD1; j_call: TRBJ1-1; clone_size: .; v_call: TRBV3-1/TRBV3-2; cdr3_nt: TGTGCCAGCAGCCAAGGGGACAGCCCCATTGGGTCTGAAGCTTTCTTT; cdr3_aa: CASSQGDSPIGSEAFF
d_call: TRBD2; j_call: TRBJ2-1; clone_size: .; v_call: TRBV11-2; cdr3_nt: TGTGCCAGCAGCTCGGCGGGGGGGCGAGCTGAGCAGTTCTTC; cdr3_aa: CASSSAGGRAEQFF
d_call: .; j_call: TRBJ1-5; clone_size: .; v_call: TRBV30; cdr3_nt: TGTGCCTGGACCCTCGGCGCAAATCAGCCCCAGCATTTT; cdr3_aa: CAWTLGANQPQHF
d_call: .; j_call: TRBJ2-1; clone_size: .; v_call: TRBV19; cdr3_nt: TGTGCCAGTAGTATCATGAACAATGAGCAGTTCTTC; cdr3_aa: CASSIMNNEQFF
d_call: TRBD1; j_call: TRBJ1-5; clone_size: .; v_call: TRBV19; cdr3_nt: TGTGCCAGTAGTACTCGGACAGGGTCTAGCAATCAGCCCCAGCATTTT; cdr3_aa: CASSTRTGSSNQPQHF
d_call: .; j_call: TRBJ1-6; clone_size: few; v_call: TRBV12-1; cdr3_nt: TGTGCCAGCAGCTCACGTCAGGGTGGATGGCGTGATTCACCCCTCCACTTT; cdr3_aa: CASSSRQGGWRDSPLHF
d_call: .; j_call: TRBJ1-4; clone_size: .; v_call: TRBV19; cdr3_nt: TGTGCCAGTAGTAGGGACTTCAATGAAAAACTGTTTTTT; cdr3_aa: CASSRDFNEKLFF